The 24 T cell receptor beta chains below come from one sample, sequenced in a study of CD8 T cells in Susac syndrome (dated by TCRdb to between 2018 and 2020). The method was the immunoSEQ multiplex PCR assay. RNA was extracted using the RNeasy kit, and about 0.5 to 1 ug of the RNA was reverse transcribed with random hexamers. The public reads were quality trimmed at Q25 with fastp and then assembled into clones with MiXCR by TCRdb, keeping productive beta chains. When rows share a CDR3 protein, they turn into one entry using the most common DNA and genes. A total of approximately 110,000 distinct CDR3 sequences appear in this sample, less than 97% of them only once. The ten largest clones add up to 0.096% of the sample. The sequenced sample consisted of CD4+ T cells from PBMCs. The origin of the receptors is a human donor in good health.

CDR3 sequence reads: CASSPQSYRGNEQFF. The CDR3 DNA follows: TGTGCCAGCAGTCCCCAAAGTTACAGGGGGAATGAGCAGTTCTTC. The rearrangement uses TRBV12-3 or TRBV12-4 and TRBJ2-1; 8 bases match TRBD1. V lost 5 bases and J lost 7; bases outside the gene matches: 10. This CDR3 has 15 residues.

The count of this clonotype is one. The rearrangement joins TRBV6-2 or TRBV6-3 to TRBJ2-1, with a possible D match to TRBD2 (6 bases). Trimming removed 7 bases from V and 0 bases from J, with 10 bases in between. Germline assignment: CDR1 MNHEY and CDR2 SVGEGT. The CDR3 runs to 14 residues. The CDR3 loop reads CASTRGGSYNEQFF. CDR3 sequence (DNA): TGTGCCAGCACCCGGGGAGGCTCCTACAATGAGCAGTTCTTC.

The CDR3 here is CASSLSRNTGELFF. DNA for the CDR3: TGTGCCAGCAGTCTTTCCAGGAACACCGGGGAGCTGTTTTTT. The V call is TRBV12-3 or TRBV12-4, the J call TRBJ2-2; D is ambiguous. The V and J ends lost 5 bases and 1 base respectively, with 8 bases between them. CDR3 size: 14 residues.

The V call is TRBV27, the J call TRBJ1-1; D is unclear. The CDR3 consists of 13 residues. Trimming cost V 3 bases and J 5 bases, with 10 bases left between them. Germline CDR1 and CDR2: MNHEY and SMNVEV (reference sequence). CDR3 nucleotides: TGTGCCAGCAGTTTCGGCGCTGGAACTGAAGCTTTCTTT. Translating gives CASSFGAGTEAFF.

The chain recombines TRBV29-1 with TRBJ2-7, with D unclear. Trimming stripped 4 bases from V and 3 bases from J, with 7 bases between. Germline V lookup: CDR1 SQVTM, CDR2 ANQGSEA. This CDR3 is 11 amino acids long. CDR3 nucleotides: TGCAGCGTTGCACAGAACTACGAGCAGTACTTC. Its translation: CSVAQNYEQYF.

This chain connects TRBV5-4 to TRBJ2-4; TRBD1 aligns across 7 bases. V lost 4 bases and J lost 4; bases outside the gene matches: 5. Germline CDR1 is SGHNT and CDR2 is YYREEE (reference sequence). This CDR3 has 14 residues. The CDR3 bases are TGTGCCAGCAGCCCGGGGACAGTGAAAAACATTCAGTACTTC. Protein: CASSPGTVKNIQYF.

This chain links TRBV7-3 with TRBJ2-5, with D possibly matching TRBD1 (6 bases). This CDR3 is 14 amino acids long. V lost 0 bases, J lost 6 bases, and 11 bases lay in between. The V gene's germline CDR1 is SGHTA and CDR2 FQGTGA. The CDR3 nucleotides read TGTGCCAGCAGCTTAACGCCAGGGGAGAAGACCCAGTACTTC. Translated: CASSLTPGEKTQYF. Full variable domain (remainder filled in from reference TRBV7-3 and TRBJ2-5): GAGVSQTPSNKVTEKGKYVELRCDPISGHTALYWYRQSLGQGPEFLIYFQGTGAADDSGLPNDRFFAVRPEGSVSTLKIQRTERGDSAVYLCASSLTPGEKTQYFGPGTRLLVL.

This clonotype was seen a single time. The DNA for the CDR3 is TGTGCCAGCAGGGGGACTCCCCAACCCGGGGAGCTGTTTTTT. Its protein product is CASRGTPQPGELFF. The chain links TRBV2 to TRBJ2-2; possible D gene TRBD2, 6 bases. Deletions cut 6 bases from V and 6 bases from J, with 14 bases between. The CDR3 has 14 amino acids. Germline V CDR1 and CDR2: SNHLY, FYNNEI.

The rearrangement links TRBV30 to TRBJ2-2, with D perhaps TRBD1 (5 bases). This CDR3 spans 13 amino acids. From germline, CDR1 is GTSNPN and CDR2 SVGIG (reference sequence). V gave up 4 bases and J gave up 5 bases, with 11 bases separating them. The CDR3 sequence is CAWIRDQTGELFF. CDR3 sequence (DNA): TGTGCCTGGATCAGGGATCAGACCGGGGAGCTGTTTTTT.

The chain is built from TRBV27 and TRBJ1-5; TRBD1 matches at 7 bases. The CDR3 has 13 residues. The V segment lost 3 bases and the J segment 7 bases; nucleotides outside the gene matches: 3. In germline, CDR1 is MNHEY, CDR2 SMNVEV (reference sequence). CDR3 bases: TGTGCCAGCAGTTTGAGACAGGGCCAGCCCCAGCATTTT. This translates into CASSLRQGQPQHF.

This chain connects TRBV6-4 to TRBJ2-7, with D unclear. The germline CDR1 and CDR2 sequences are MRHNA and SNTAGT. V was clipped by 3 bases and J by 6 bases, with 12 bases between them. The CDR3 runs to 13 residues. CDR3: CASSEKVTSEQYF. For the CDR3, the DNA is TGTGCCAGCAGTGAGAAGGTTACAAGCGAGCAGTACTTC.

The chain employs TRBV6-5 and TRBJ1-1; 7 nucleotides match TRBD1. The CDR3 is made up of 14 amino acids. V shed 6 bases and J 2 bases; nucleotides not matched to a gene: 6. Looked up from germline, CDR1 is MNHEY and CDR2 is SVGAGI. The CDR3 region has the DNA TGTGCCAGCAGGGCAACAGGGGATAACACTGAAGCTTTCTTT. Residues: CASRATGDNTEAFF.

The chain employs TRBV20-1 and TRBJ2-5; D is undetermined. The CDR3 extends over 10 amino acids. CDR1 is DFQATT, CDR2 SNEGSKA, per germline (reference sequence). V lost 5 bases to trimming and J lost 6 bases, with 7 bases between them. The CDR3 DNA follows: TGCAGTGCTGAGGAACAGACCCAGTACTTC. Its translation is CSAEEQTQYF.

The chain carries TRBV7-8 and TRBJ1-4; D not resolved. V was pared by 0 bases and J by 4 bases, with 27 bases between. The length of the CDR3 is 21 residues. Germline V gene data show CDR1 as SGHVS and CDR2 as FQNEAQ. The CDR3: CASSLAFGLATRDYLNEKLFF. The CDR3 nucleotides are TGTGCCAGCAGCTTAGCGTTTGGGTTAGCTACCCGGGATTACCTTAATGAAAAACTGTTTTTT.

The chain has TRBV6-1 and TRBJ2-2; D possibly corresponds to TRBD1 (6 bases). Per germline, CDR1 MNHNS and CDR2 SASEGT. The CDR3 has 14 amino acids. V was trimmed by 6 bases and J by 6 bases, leaving 14 bases between them. For the CDR3, the DNA is TGTGCCAGCAGAACACCACAGGGTTCCGGGGAGCTGTTTTTT. The encoded protein is CASRTPQGSGELFF.

The chain employs TRBV3-1 and TRBJ2-3; 7 positions match TRBD2. Trimming cost V 4 bases and J 1 base; bases outside gene matches: 5. This CDR3 is 15 amino acids long. CDR1 LGHDT and CDR2 YNNKEL come from the germline V gene (reference sequence). The CDR3: CASSPRRGGTDTQYF. As DNA, the CDR3 is TGTGCCAGCAGCCCCCGCCGGGGGGGCACAGATACGCAGTATTTT.

The chain has TRBV29-1 and TRBJ1-2, with D uncertain. Germline V gene sequence: CDR1 SQVTM, CDR2 ANQGSEA. The CDR3 is 15 amino acids. With 1 base removed from V and 4 bases from J, the gap between germline ends came to 16 bases. The CDR3, as DNA: TGCAGCGTTGAAGGGAGCGTGGGTCCCTTCTATGGCTACACCTTC. Its translation is CSVEGSVGPFYGYTF.

The chain carries TRBV28 and TRBJ2-3; tentative D call: TRBD2 (6 bases). The CDR3 is made up of 15 amino acids. Trimming stripped 3 bases from V and 0 bases from J, with 10 bases between. Germline CDR1 and CDR2: MDHEN and SYDVKM. CDR3 amino acids: CASSFLLASTDTQYF. The CDR3 coding sequence is TGTGCCAGCAGTTTTCTGCTAGCGAGCACAGATACGCAGTATTTT.

With respect to this clonotype: Compared with germline, one end of the junction differs, possibly owing to a read error. V and J are TRBV25-1 and TRBJ2-7, with D unclear. Germline CDR1 is MGHDK and CDR2 is SYGVNS. The CDR3 is 11 amino acids. In DNA form, the CDR3 reads TGTGCCAGCTCAAGTCTTACCCGCTTTGACTTC. Translated, it gives CASSSLTRFDF.

CDR3 region: CASSRTSGRVETQYF. CDR3 bases: TGTGCCAGCAGTAGAACTAGCGGGAGGGTGGAGACCCAGTACTTC. This chain links TRBV6-5 with TRBJ2-5; 13 bases map to TRBD2. The CDR3 is made up of 15 amino acids. Germline trimming cut 5 bases from V and 5 bases from J; bases unmatched to any gene: 5. Germline V CDR1 and CDR2: MNHEY, SVGAGI.

The chain joins TRBV6-5 to TRBJ1-2; TRBD1 is a possible D gene (5 bases). Germline CDR1 and CDR2: MNHEY and SVGAGI. CDR3 length: 14 amino acids. V was trimmed by 0 bases and J by 5 bases, leaving 10 bases between them. CDR3 bases: TGTGCCAGCAGTTACTCGACGACAGCATATGGCTACACCTTC. Translation gives CASSYSTTAYGYTF.

This chain uses TRBV6-2 or TRBV6-3 with TRBJ2-7, with a weak D call TRBD1 (6 bases). Per the germline V gene, CDR1 is MNHEY and CDR2 is SVGEGT. The CDR3 consists of 12 residues. Trimming removed 5 bases at V and 4 bases at J, with 9 bases between. DNA of the CDR3: TGTGCCAGCAGTCAAGGACAGTACGAGCAGTACTTC. Its translation is CASSQGQYEQYF.

This clonotype was recorded only once. The chain links TRBV29-1 to TRBJ2-3; D ambiguous. The V end lost 4 bases, the J end lost 4 bases, and 12 bases lay between the germline ends. This CDR3 is 13 amino acids long. Per the germline V gene, CDR1 is SQVTM and CDR2 is ANQGSEA. The CDR3, as DNA: TGCAGCGTTGGACCCCCAAGCGCAGATACGCAGTATTTT. This gives the protein CSVGPPSADTQYF.

The V call is TRBV19, the J call TRBJ2-1, with TRBD2 as a possible D gene (5 bases). Germline V gene sequence: CDR1 LNHDA, CDR2 SQIVND (reference sequence). With 4 bases removed from V and 12 bases from J, the gap between germline ends came to 22 bases. This CDR3 is built from 15 residues. The DNA for the CDR3 is TGTGCCAGTAGTACCCGGGTCGGACTTGTCAGTGTGCAGTTCTTC. The encoded protein is CASSTRVGLVSVQFF.